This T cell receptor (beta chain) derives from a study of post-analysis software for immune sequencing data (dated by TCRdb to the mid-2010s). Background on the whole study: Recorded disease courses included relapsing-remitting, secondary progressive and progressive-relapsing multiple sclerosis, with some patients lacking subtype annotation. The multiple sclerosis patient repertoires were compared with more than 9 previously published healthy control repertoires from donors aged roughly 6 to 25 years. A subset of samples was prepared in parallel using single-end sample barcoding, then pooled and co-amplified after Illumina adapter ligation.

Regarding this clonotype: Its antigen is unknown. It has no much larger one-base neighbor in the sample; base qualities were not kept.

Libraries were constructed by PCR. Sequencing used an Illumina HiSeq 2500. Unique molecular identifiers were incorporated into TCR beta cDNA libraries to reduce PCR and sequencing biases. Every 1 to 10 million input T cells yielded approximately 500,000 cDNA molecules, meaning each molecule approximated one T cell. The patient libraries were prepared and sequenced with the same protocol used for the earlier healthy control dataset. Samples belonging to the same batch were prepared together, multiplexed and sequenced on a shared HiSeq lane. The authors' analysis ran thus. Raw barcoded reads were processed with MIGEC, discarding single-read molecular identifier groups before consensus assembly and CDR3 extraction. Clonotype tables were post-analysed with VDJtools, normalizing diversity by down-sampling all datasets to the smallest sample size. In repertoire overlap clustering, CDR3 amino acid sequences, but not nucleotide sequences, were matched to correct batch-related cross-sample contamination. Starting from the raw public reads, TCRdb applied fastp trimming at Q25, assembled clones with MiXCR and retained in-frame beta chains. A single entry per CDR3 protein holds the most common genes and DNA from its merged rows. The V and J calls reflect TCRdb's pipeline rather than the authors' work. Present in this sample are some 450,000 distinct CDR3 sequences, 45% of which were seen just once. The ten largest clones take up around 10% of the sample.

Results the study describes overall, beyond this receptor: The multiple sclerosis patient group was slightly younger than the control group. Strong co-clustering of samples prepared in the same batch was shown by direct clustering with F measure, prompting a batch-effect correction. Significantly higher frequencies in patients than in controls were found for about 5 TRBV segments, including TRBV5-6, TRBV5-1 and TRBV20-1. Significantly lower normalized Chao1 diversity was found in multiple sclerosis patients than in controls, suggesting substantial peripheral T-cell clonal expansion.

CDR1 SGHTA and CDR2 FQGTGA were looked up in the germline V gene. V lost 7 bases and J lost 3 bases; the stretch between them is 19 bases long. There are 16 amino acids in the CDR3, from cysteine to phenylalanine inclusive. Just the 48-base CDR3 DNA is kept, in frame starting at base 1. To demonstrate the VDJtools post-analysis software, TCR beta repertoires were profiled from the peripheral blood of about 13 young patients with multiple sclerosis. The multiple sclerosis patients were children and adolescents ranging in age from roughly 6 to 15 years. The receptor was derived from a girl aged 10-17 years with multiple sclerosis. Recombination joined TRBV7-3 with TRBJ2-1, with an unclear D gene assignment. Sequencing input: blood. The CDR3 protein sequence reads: CASNADSELFYNEQFF. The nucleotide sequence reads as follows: TGTGCCAGCAACGCCGACTCAGAACTCTTCTACAATGAGCAGTTCTTC.